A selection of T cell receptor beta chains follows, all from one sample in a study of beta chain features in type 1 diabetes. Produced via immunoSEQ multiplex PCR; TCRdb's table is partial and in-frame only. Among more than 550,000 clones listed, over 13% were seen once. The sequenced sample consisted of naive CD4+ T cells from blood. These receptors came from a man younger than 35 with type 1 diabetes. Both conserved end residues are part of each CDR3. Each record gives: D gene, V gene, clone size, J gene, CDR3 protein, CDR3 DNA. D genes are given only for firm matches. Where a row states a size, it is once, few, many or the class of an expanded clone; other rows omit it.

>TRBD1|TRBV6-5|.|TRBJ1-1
CASSYSRQGNTEAFF
TGTGCCAGCAGTTACTCGAGACAGGGGAACACTGAAGCTTTCTTT
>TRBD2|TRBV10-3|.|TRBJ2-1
CAISDSGREGNEQFF
TGTGCCATCAGCGATAGCGGGAGAGAGGGAAACGAGCAGTTCTTC
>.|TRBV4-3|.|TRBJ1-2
CASSQGRGAQGYTF
TGCGCCAGCAGCCAAGGACGGGGGGCGCAGGGCTACACCTTC
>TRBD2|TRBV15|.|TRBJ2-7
CATSGSLAGKSYEQYF
TGTGCCACCAGCGGGAGCCTAGCGGGCAAGTCCTACGAGCAGTACTTC
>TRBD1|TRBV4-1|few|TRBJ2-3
CASRSIPGGLADTQYF
TGCGCCAGCAGATCGATTCCAGGGGGCTTGGCAGATACGCAGTATTTT
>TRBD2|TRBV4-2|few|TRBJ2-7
CASSQHTGEGMYEQYF
TGTGCCAGCAGCCAACATACGGGGGAGGGGATGTACGAGCAGTACTTC
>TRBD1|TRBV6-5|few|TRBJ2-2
CASSTTGRAGELFF
TGTGCCAGCAGCACGACAGGGCGGGCCGGGGAGCTGTTTTTT
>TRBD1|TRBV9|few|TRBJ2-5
CASSVTGGSETQYF
TGTGCCAGCAGTGTCACAGGGGGCAGCGAGACCCAGTACTTC
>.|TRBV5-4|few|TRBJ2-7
CASSFGLGMNEQYF
TGTGCCAGCAGCTTTGGACTGGGAATGAACGAGCAGTACTTC
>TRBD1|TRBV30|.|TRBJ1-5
CAWSADRGIGNQPQHF
TGTGCCTGGAGCGCCGACAGGGGAATTGGCAATCAGCCCCAGCATTTT
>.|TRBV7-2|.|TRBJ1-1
CATSSQPGLLHTEAFF
TGTGCCACCTCGTCCCAGCCGGGACTCCTCCACACTGAAGCTTTCTTT
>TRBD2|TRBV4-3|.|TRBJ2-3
CASSQAASGGTTDTQYF
TGCGCCAGCAGCCAAGCGGCTAGCGGGGGGACCACAGATACGCAGTATTTT
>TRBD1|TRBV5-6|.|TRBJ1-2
CASSLGSRQGTITGYTF
TGTGCCAGCAGCTTGGGGTCCAGACAGGGGACGATAACTGGCTACACCTTC